This T cell receptor beta chain was documented in a study of blood T cell repertoires in COVID-19. Study-level background: Material from acute and convalescent COVID-19 was sourced from the United States, Italy and Spain. PBMCs, B-cell-depleted T cells, or T cells were the source of the cDNA or gDNA that made up the material.

The CDR3 is 14 amino acids. Germline CDR1 reads SGHRS; CDR2 reads YFSETQ. Trimming pared 4 bases from V and 7 bases from J, leaving 15 bases between. Method: immunoSEQ multiplex PCR; TCRdb's copy keeps in-frame clones and lacks some. The sample lists about 110,000 clones, nearly 80% occurring once. This TCR came from a woman of 80 years or more with active or convalescent COVID-19. Sequenced input: peripheral blood. The V and J genes are TRBV5-1 and TRBJ2-1; tentative D call: TRBD2 (5 bases). In nucleotides, the CDR3 is TGCGCCAGCAGCGCGGACTGGGGTTGGAATGAGCAGTTCTTC. Translation: CASSADWGWNEQFF. The full variable domain, in which reference TRBV5-1 and TRBJ2-1 provide the parts outside the CDR3, is KAGVTQTPRYLIKTRGQQVTLSCSPISGHRSVSWYQQTPGQGLQFLFEYFSETQRNKGNFPGRFSGRQFSNSRSEMNVSTLELGDSALYLCASSADWGWNEQFFGPGTRLTVL.